These 7 T cell receptor beta chains were sequenced from one sample in a study of T cell responses to AZD1222 COVID-19 vaccine. Repertoires were generated with immunoSEQ multiplex PCR, while TCRdb's copy carries only in-frame clones and drops some. The data hold around 140,000 clones, with approximately 90% observed a single time. The sequenced sample was peripheral blood, obtained on day 0 of AZD1222 vaccination. The receptors were gathered from an adult in good health.

The chain employs TRBV7-9 and TRBJ2-5, with TRBD1 matching 9 bases. From germline, CDR1 is SEHNR and CDR2 FQNEAQ (reference sequence). The length of the CDR3 is 14 residues. The trim removed 6 bases at V and 5 bases at J, leaving 7 bases unmatched. In DNA form, the CDR3 reads TGTGCCAGCAGTTTCTCGACAGGGGGGGAGACCCAGTACTTC. It specifies CASSFSTGGETQYF.

CDR3 residues: CAISGTSTDTQYF. The CDR3 nucleotides are TGTGCCATCAGTGGGACCTCGACTGATACGCAGTATTTT. The chain links TRBV10-3 to TRBJ2-3; D is unresolved. CDR1 and CDR2 from the germline V gene are ENHRY and SYGVKD. The CDR3 loop spans 13 amino acids. Trimming shortened V by 4 bases and J by 6 bases, and 11 bases separated the two germline ends.

Written as DNA, the CDR3 is TGTGCCAGCGAGCTAGCGGGGAACAATGAGCAGTTCTTC. Translated, it gives CASELAGNNEQFF. The chain links TRBV2 to TRBJ2-1; 9 nucleotides match TRBD2. Germline V gene lookup returns CDR1 SNHLY and CDR2 FYNNEI. Losses at the gene ends were 8 bases for V and 5 bases for J; bases not matched to a gene: 4. CDR3 length: 13 residues.

The rearrangement links TRBV5-5 to TRBJ2-1; 13 nucleotides match TRBD2. The CDR3 totals 20 residues. V shed 3 bases, J shed 8 bases, and the junction held 20 bases outside the gene matches. CDR1 is SGHKS and CDR2 is YYEKEE in the germline V gene (reference sequence). The DNA for the CDR3 is TGTGCCAGCAGCTCCTCTTGGACTAGCGGGGGCCCGAATTACTTCTATGAGCAGTTCTTC. Translating gives CASSSSWTSGGPNYFYEQFF. The full variable domain, rest sourced from reference TRBV5-5 and TRBJ2-1, is DAGVTQSPTHLIKTRGQQVTLRCSPISGHKSVSWYQQVLGQGPQFIFQYYEKEERGRGNFPDRFSARQFPNYSSELNVNALLLGDSALYLCASSSSWTSGGPNYFYEQFFGPGTRLTVL.

V and J are TRBV12-3 or TRBV12-4 and TRBJ2-1; D gene unclear. The CDR3 loop spans 11 amino acids. The CDR3 loop is CGSGPYNEQFF. Written as DNA, the CDR3 is TGTGGCTCAGGACCTTACAATGAGCAGTTCTTC.

This sequence joins TRBV7-6 and TRBJ2-1, with a tentative D call TRBD1 (6 bases). The ends were cut back, 1 base at V and 0 bases at J, with 13 bases in the middle. The CDR3 has 17 amino acids. The germline gives CDR1 SGHVS, CDR2 FNYEAQ. The CDR3: CASSLGVRGSSYNEQFF. In DNA, the CDR3 is TGTGCCAGCAGCTTAGGGGTAAGGGGGAGCTCCTACAATGAGCAGTTCTTC.

The genes are TRBV28 and TRBJ2-7; D not certain. The CDR3 spans 13 residues. Germline V gene sequence: CDR1 MDHEN, CDR2 SYDVKM. Trimming took 6 bases from V and 3 from J, leaving 12 bases between them. Written as DNA, the CDR3 is TGTGCCAGCAGCGCCATCCCTCGCTACGAGCAGTACTTC. Amino acid sequence: CASSAIPRYEQYF.